Listed here are 2 T cell receptor beta chains from one sample, sequenced in a study of T cells in Graves' hyperthyroidism and ophthalmopathy. Amplified regions were TCR beta CDR3 sequences from RNA transcripts. The HTBI primer set drove a first-round RT-PCR of the TCR CDR3. Via MiXCR, TCRdb re-called the multiplex PCR reads, giving one row per CDR3 protein. This sample carries over 450,000 distinct CDR3 sequences, under 15% of them seen once, and the ten largest clones take about a sixth. Sequenced material: blood. These receptor sequences come from a woman under 30 with Graves' hyperthyroidism.

There are a few counts of this clonotype. The gene calls are TRBV29-1 and TRBJ1-2; D may be TRBD1 (6 bases). The CDR3 has 13 amino acids. V lost 3 bases and J lost 6, with 14 bases in between. CDR1 SQVTM and CDR2 ANQGSEA come from the germline V gene. The CDR3 sequence: CSVDRGSGNGYTF. CDR3 in DNA: TGCAGCGTTGACAGGGGATCAGGCAATGGCTACACCTTC. Looking up the rest from reference TRBV29-1 and TRBJ1-2 gives the full variable domain: SAVISQKPSRDICQRGTSLTIQCQVDSQVTMMFWYRQQPGQSLTLIATANQGSEATYESGFVIDKFPISRPNLTFSTLTVSNMSPEDSSIYLCSVDRGSGNGYTFGSGTRLTVV.

This clonotype appeared a few times. The chain is built from TRBV7-9 and TRBJ2-7, with 9 bases lining up with TRBD1. In germline, CDR1 is SEHNR, CDR2 FQNEAQ (reference sequence). Trimming cost V 3 bases and J 6 bases; bases outside gene matches: 9. This CDR3 is built from 15 residues. The CDR3 reads CASSFWRDRVSEQYF. CDR3 DNA: TGTGCCAGCAGCTTTTGGCGGGACAGGGTTTCCGAGCAGTACTTC.